One sample yielded the 19 T cell receptor beta chains listed below, sequenced in a study of T cell responses to AZD1222 COVID-19 vaccine (dated by TCRdb to 2020 to 2023). The method was the immunoSEQ multiplex PCR assay. TCRdb limited this immuneACCESS table to in-frame rearrangements with V and J called. A share of clones is missing; checked studies link under half to unresolved V genes, and the rest is unexplained. For this sample there are roughly 62,000 clones; more than 70% appear just once. The leading ten clones occupy over 13% of the sample. The label giving this sample's time point can be read as: baseline before first vaccination. The specimen comprised peripheral blood, sampled on day 0 of AZD1222 vaccination. The receptors were gathered from an adult in good health.

The gene calls are TRBV19 and TRBJ2-5; 9 bases align to TRBD1. This CDR3 contains 14 residues. After removal of 6 bases from V and 5 bases from J, the junction contained 7 bases not matched to a gene. In germline, CDR1 is LNHDA, CDR2 SQIVND (reference sequence). For the CDR3, the DNA is TGTGCCAGTAGGCTCACAGGGGGCCGTGAGACCCAGTACTTC. Its translation is CASRLTGGRETQYF. The complete variable domain, with remaining parts taken from reference TRBV19 and TRBJ2-5, reads DGGITQSPKYLFRKEGQNVTLSCEQNLNHDAMYWYRQDPGQGLRLIYYSQIVNDFQKGDIAEGYSVSREKKESFPLTVTSAQKNPTAFYLCASRLTGGRETQYFGPGTRLLVL.

This rearrangement joins TRBV6-5 to TRBJ1-5; the D gene is possibly TRBD1 (6 bases). Per the germline V gene, CDR1 is MNHEY and CDR2 is SVGAGI. V lost 7 bases and J 3 bases, leaving 16 bases between the germline ends. This CDR3 has 15 amino acids. CDR3 protein: CASTASYRVNQPQHF. The CDR3 DNA sequence: TGTGCCAGCACCGCGTCCTACAGGGTCAATCAGCCCCAGCATTTT.

A single count supports this clone. This sequence joins TRBV11-2 and TRBJ1-1; unclear D gene. This CDR3 has 12 residues. Between the trimmed V and J ends, which lost 4 bases and 8 bases, there was a span of 11 bases. Germline CDR1 reads SGHAT; CDR2 reads FQNNGV. In nucleotides, the CDR3 is TGTGCCAGCAGCTCCCTCCCGGGGGAAGCTTTCTTT. Translating it yields CASSSLPGEAFF.

This clone was detected a few times. The V gene is TRBV18, the J gene TRBJ1-5; D gene uncertain. Germline lookup yields CDR1 KGHSH and CDR2 LQKENI. The CDR3 contains 13 residues. The germline V and J ends were trimmed by 3 bases and 5 bases, with 8 bases remaining between them. CDR3 DNA sequence: TGTGCCAGCTCACCGGAGGTCCATCAGCCCCAGCATTTT. This sequence encodes CASSPEVHQPQHF.

The V gene is TRBV5-4, the J gene TRBJ1-2; 7 bases match TRBD1. The CDR3 totals 13 residues. With V trimmed by 3 bases and J by 2 bases, 1 base remained unmatched. Germline V CDR1 and CDR2: SGHNT, YYREEE (reference sequence). The chain's CDR3 is CASSSTGNYGYTF. CDR3 nucleotide sequence: TGTGCCAGCAGCTCGACAGGGAACTATGGCTACACCTTC.

There are a few counts of this clone. The V gene is TRBV20-1, the J gene TRBJ1-6; 10 bases are shared with TRBD1. The germline CDR1 and CDR2 sequences are DFQATT and SNEGSKA (reference sequence). There are 17 residues in the CDR3. V was clipped by 3 bases and J by 4 bases; unmatched bases: 9. The CDR3 spells CSASGDRGEIYNSPLHF. The CDR3 DNA sequence: TGCAGTGCTAGTGGGGACAGGGGAGAGATTTATAATTCACCCCTCCACTTT.

V gene TRBV11-1 combines with J gene TRBJ2-7, with D possibly TRBD1 on 5 matching bases. Germline loops: CDR1 SGHAT, CDR2 FQDESV (reference sequence). Trimming stripped 5 bases from V and 3 bases from J, with 14 bases between. The CDR3 totals 14 residues. The CDR3 is CASSPSQDGYEQYF. CDR3 nucleotide sequence: TGTGCCAGCAGCCCCTCACAGGACGGCTACGAGCAGTACTTC.

The V gene is TRBV28, the J gene TRBJ1-5; weak D call: TRBD1 (6 bases). Germline CDR1 is MDHEN and CDR2 is SYDVKM. Trimming removed 5 bases from V and 3 bases from J, with 11 bases in between. The CDR3 contains 14 residues. In DNA, the CDR3 is TGTGCCAGCAGTCGGACAGAATACAATCAGCCCCAGCATTTT. This sequence encodes CASSRTEYNQPQHF.

This chain links TRBV4-2 with TRBJ2-6; 9 bases are a match to TRBD1. V shed 3 bases, J shed 1 base, and the junction held 7 bases outside the gene matches. Germline V CDR1 and CDR2: LGHNA, YNFKEQ. The CDR3 sequence is 18 residues long. In nucleotides, the CDR3 is TGTGCCAGCAGCCATACCCCGGGACAGGGTTCTGGGGCCAACGTCCTGACTTTC. Its translation is CASSHTPGQGSGANVLTF.

This chain uses TRBV10-1 with TRBJ2-3; tentatively, D is TRBD2 (5 bases). Trimming left V 5 bases short and J 2 bases short, with 11 bases between. The V gene's germline CDR1 is WNHNN and CDR2 SYGVQD (reference sequence). The CDR3 totals 14 residues. The CDR3 spells CASSSGLNTDTQYF. Here the CDR3 DNA reads TGCGCCAGCAGTTCCGGACTGAACACAGATACGCAGTATTTT.

A remark on this clone: Other nucleotide sequences from this sample produce the same CDR3. CDR3 amino acids: CASSVGSDYEQYF. The CDR3 region has the DNA TGTGCCAGCAGCGTAGGGTCGGACTACGAGCAGTACTTC. The chain is built from TRBV9 and TRBJ2-7; D remains ambiguous. The V and J ends lost 0 bases and 3 bases respectively, with 7 bases between them. This CDR3 is 13 amino acids long. Germline CDR1 SGDLS, CDR2 YYNGEE.

This clone was counted only a few times. This chain links TRBV7-8 with TRBJ2-7, with D uncertain. Germline-derived CDR1 and CDR2 are SGHVS and FQNEAQ. The ends were cut back, 1 base at V and 4 bases at J, with 5 bases in the middle. CDR3 size: 12 residues. CDR3 sequence reads: CASSLGQYEQYF. CDR3 in DNA: TGTGCCAGCAGCTTAGGGCAATACGAGCAGTACTTC.

This clone occurred a few times. The chain links TRBV3-1 (or the pseudogene TRBV3-2) to TRBJ1-2, with D perhaps matching TRBD1 (5 bases). Germline V gene sequence: CDR1 LGHDT, CDR2 YNNKEL (reference sequence). V gave up 0 bases and J gave up 4 bases, with 9 bases separating them. CDR3 length: 14 residues. CDR3 sequence (DNA): TGTGCCAGCAGCCAAGAGAGGGGAGTCTATGGCTACACCTTC. This gives the protein CASSQERGVYGYTF.

The chain employs TRBV7-2 and TRBJ2-7; maybe TRBD2 (5 bases). Trimming cost V 0 bases and J 7 bases, with 10 bases left between them. This CDR3 spans 13 amino acids. From germline, CDR1 is SGHTA and CDR2 FQGNSA. In DNA form, the CDR3 reads TGTGCCAGCAGCTTAGCGACCAGGAGGGAGCAGTACTTC. Its protein product is CASSLATRREQYF.

The CDR3 protein is CASSLSSRGNQPQHF. The CDR3 bases are TGCGCCAGCAGCCTTTCAAGCCGGGGGAATCAGCCCCAGCATTTT. The rearrangement joins TRBV4-1 to TRBJ1-5; a weak D match, TRBD1 (5 bases). There are 15 residues in the CDR3. Germline V lookup: CDR1 MGHRA, CDR2 YSYEKL. Trimming stripped 4 bases from V and 4 bases from J, with 14 bases between.

The rearrangement links TRBV18 to TRBJ2-7; TRBD1 aligns across 10 bases. Germline-derived CDR1 and CDR2 are KGHSH and LQKENI. V lost 4 bases to trimming and J lost 5 bases; unmatched junction nucleotides: 5. This CDR3 region has 14 residues. The CDR3 DNA reads as TGTGCCAGCTCACTGCCGGGACAGGGGAACGAGCAGTACTTC. This sequence encodes CASSLPGQGNEQYF. The variable domain in full, with the rest retrieved from reference TRBV18 and TRBJ2-7, is NAGVMQNPRHLVRRRGQEARLRCSPMKGHSHVYWYRQLPEEGLKFMVYLQKENIIDESGMPKERFSAEFPKEGPSILRIQQVVRGDSAAYFCASSLPGQGNEQYFGPGTRLTVT.

CDR3 protein: CASSEAWGQTQPQHF. The CDR3 bases are TGTGCCAGCAGTGAAGCTTGGGGCCAGACTCAGCCCCAGCATTTT. This chain uses TRBV25-1 with TRBJ1-5; D is possibly TRBD1 (5 bases). Trimming removed 2 bases from V and 6 bases from J, with 14 bases in between. CDR3 length: 15 residues. CDR1 is MGHDK, CDR2 SYGVNS, per germline. Based on the CDR3 plus reference TRBV25-1 and TRBJ1-5, the full variable domain is EADIYQTPRYLVIGTGKKITLECSQTMGHDKMYWYQQDPGMELHLIHYSYGVNSTEKGDLSSESTVSRIRTEHFPLTLESARPSHTSQYLCASSEAWGQTQPQHFGDGTRLSIL.

The CDR3 protein is CSVRTGQETQYF. The CDR3 DNA reads TGCAGCGTCAGGACAGGGCAAGAGACCCAGTACTTC. The V gene is TRBV29-1, the J gene TRBJ2-5; 8 positions agree with TRBD1. Germline-derived CDR1 and CDR2 are SQVTM and ANQGSEA. This CDR3 contains 12 residues. Unmatched junction bases numbered 2, after V lost 6 bases and J lost 2 bases.

This chain links TRBV4-3 with TRBJ1-1; D is unresolved. Germline CDR1 is LGHNA and CDR2 is YSLEER. The CDR3 extends over 15 amino acids. V lost 1 base and J 0 bases, leaving 9 bases between the germline ends. This CDR3 reads CASSQGFAMNTEAFF. The DNA for the CDR3 is TGCGCCAGCAGCCAAGGTTTCGCCATGAACACTGAAGCTTTCTTT.